The 14 T cell receptor beta chains below all came from one sample that was sequenced in a study of blood T cell repertoires in COVID-19. Using immunoSEQ multiplex PCR, the repertoire was profiled, and TCRdb retains in-frame clones only, with some absent. The profile covers 85,000 to 90,000 clones, with 75% to 90% appearing a single time and approximately 1.2% taken by the ten largest. Sequencing input: peripheral blood. The receptors stem from an older man with active or convalescent COVID-19.

This chain links TRBV29-1 with TRBJ2-2; the match to TRBD1 covers 9 bases. Germline V gene data show CDR1 as SQVTM and CDR2 as ANQGSEA. Losses at the gene ends were 5 bases for V and 4 bases for J; bases not matched to a gene: 11. The CDR3 runs to 16 residues. The CDR3 sequence: CSVKGPGQGATGELFF. The CDR3 nucleotides read TGCAGCGTTAAAGGGCCGGGACAGGGAGCCACCGGGGAGCTGTTTTTT.

The genes are TRBV9 and TRBJ1-2; unclear D gene. CDR3 size: 16 residues. With 9 bases removed from V and 3 bases from J, the gap between germline ends came to 24 bases. Germline loops: CDR1 SGDLS, CDR2 YYNGEE. This CDR3 reads CATNPAGYEADYGYTF. CDR3 nucleotides: TGTGCCACCAATCCCGCTGGTTACGAAGCCGACTATGGCTACACCTTC.

This clone turned up a few times. This chain links TRBV7-2 with TRBJ1-6; possible D gene TRBD1, 6 bases. This CDR3 spans 14 amino acids. Between the trimmed V and J ends, which lost 3 bases and 13 bases, there was a span of 16 bases. The germline V gene has CDR1 SGHTA and CDR2 FQGNSA. For the CDR3, the DNA is TGTGCCAGCAGCTTGGGGACACCGGAGTTCCCCCTCCACTTT. Translated, it gives CASSLGTPEFPLHF.

The genes are TRBV6-1 and TRBJ1-6; 11 positions match TRBD1. The CDR3 covers 18 residues. J lost 1 base, V lost 4 bases, and 6 bases had no gene match. The germline gives CDR1 MNHNS, CDR2 SASEGT. The CDR3 DNA reads as TGTGCCAGCAGTGGGACGGGACAGGGGGTATCCTATAATTCACCCCTCCACTTT. It translates to CASSGTGQGVSYNSPLHF.

This sequence joins TRBV27 and TRBJ2-1, with D unclear. The CDR3 length is 15 residues. CDR1 is MNHEY, CDR2 SMNVEV, per germline (reference sequence). V shed 4 bases and J shed 4 bases, with 14 bases lying between them. CDR3 protein: CASSYEARPYNEQFF. In nucleotides, the CDR3 is TGTGCCAGCAGTTATGAGGCCCGACCGTACAATGAGCAGTTCTTC.

This chain uses TRBV11-1 with TRBJ2-7, with D possibly TRBD1 on 6 matching bases. CDR1 and CDR2 (germline): SGHAT, FQDESV (reference sequence). CDR3 size: 13 residues. With 3 bases removed from V and 2 bases from J, the gap between germline ends came to 8 bases. The CDR3 nucleotides read TGTGCCAGCAGCTTCCGGGACACCTACGAGCAGTACTTC. Protein: CASSFRDTYEQYF.

The rearrangement links TRBV6-5 to TRBJ1-6; 7 nucleotides align to TRBD1. Germline trimming cut 2 bases from V and 6 bases from J; bases unmatched to any gene: 1. The CDR3 length is 14 residues. CDR1 and CDR2 from the germline V gene are MNHEY and SVGAGI. CDR3 protein: CASSYEGANSPLHF. Written as DNA, the CDR3 is TGTGCCAGCAGTTACGAGGGGGCTAATTCACCCCTCCACTTT.

This chain links TRBV6-5 with TRBJ1-1; TRBD1 aligns across 9 bases. Germline V gene lookup returns CDR1 MNHEY and CDR2 SVGAGI. This CDR3 region has 14 residues. V lost 4 bases to trimming and J lost 6 bases; unmatched junction nucleotides: 6. The CDR3 sequence: CASSSGTGLSEAFF. Written as DNA, the CDR3 is TGTGCCAGCAGTTCCGGGACAGGGTTATCTGAAGCTTTCTTT.

V gene TRBV18 combines with J gene TRBJ1-1; a possible D gene is TRBD1 (6 bases). The CDR3 totals 14 residues. Germline values: CDR1 KGHSH, CDR2 LQKENI. Trimming removed 3 bases at V and 0 bases at J, with 8 bases between. DNA for the CDR3: TGTGCCAGCTCACCCGACAGGCTGAACACTGAAGCTTTCTTT. Its translation is CASSPDRLNTEAFF.

The V gene is TRBV7-2, the J gene TRBJ1-5; no definite D call. Germline V gives CDR1 SGHTA, CDR2 FQGNSA. Deletions cut 5 bases from V and 4 bases from J, with 9 bases between. This CDR3 spans 13 amino acids. The DNA of the CDR3 is TGTGCCAGCAGCGAAGAACTGAATCAGCCCCAGCATTTT. Its protein product is CASSEELNQPQHF.

This clone has just one count. This chain joins TRBV10-3 and TRBJ2-1, with TRBD1 matching over 7 bases. The germline V gene encodes CDR1 ENHRY and CDR2 SYGVKD. V lost 10 bases, J lost 6 bases, and 9 bases stayed unmatched. CDR3 length: 13 amino acids. CDR3 residues: CATQGVGGNEQFF. As DNA, the CDR3 is TGTGCCACCCAGGGGGTGGGCGGCAATGAGCAGTTCTTC.

V usage is TRBV5-8 and J usage is TRBJ2-7, with D perhaps matching TRBD1 (7 bases). Germline-derived CDR1 and CDR2 are SGHTS and YDEGEE. Trimming shortened V by 1 base and J by 5 bases, and 10 bases separated the two germline ends. CDR3 length equals 13 residues. In DNA form, the CDR3 reads TGTGCCAGCAGCTTGCAGGGGGGCCACGAGCAGTACTTC. Translated, it gives CASSLQGGHEQYF.

This chain joins TRBV19 and TRBJ1-6; TRBD1 aligns across 8 bases. CDR3 length: 15 amino acids. Germline CDR1 LNHDA, CDR2 SQIVND (reference sequence). J gave up 5 bases and V 9 bases, and 9 bases lay outside the gene matches. CDR3 sequence reads: CASKLGDRNNSPLHF. CDR3 DNA sequence: TGTGCCAGCAAACTAGGGGACAGGAATAATTCACCCCTCCACTTT.

The rearrangement joins TRBV2 to TRBJ1-3; D may be TRBD1 (5 bases). The germline V gene encodes CDR1 SNHLY and CDR2 FYNNEI. The V end lost 6 bases, the J end lost 0 bases, and 9 bases lay between the germline ends. CDR3 size: 14 residues. The CDR3 coding sequence is TGTGCCAGCAGAGGACAAAGCTCTGGAAACACCATATATTTT. It is translated as CASRGQSSGNTIYF.